This T cell receptor (beta chain) was sequenced for a study of cytomegalovirus exposure and HLA in healthy donors. Notes on the study in general: The number of N-insertions in an Asian-associated ancestry cluster was reportedly below the approximately 700-donor mean in a later analysis. The study recorded over 150 TCR beta chains that were cytomegalovirus-associated. Sequencing likely produced, as an artifact, a cluster of highly shared sequence variants.

Points on this clone: The antigen remains unidentified.

60 Vbeta and 13 Jbeta primers were used in PCR. Repertoires were generated with immunoSEQ multiplex PCR, while TCRdb's copy carries only in-frame clones and drops some. This sample carries about 170,000 clones, 79% of them seen once, and the ten largest clones take around 2.3%. CDR1 SGHTA and CDR2 FQGNSA come from the germline V gene. CDR3 length equals 15 residues. With 5 bases clipped from V and 3 bases from J, the junction kept 8 bases outside the gene matches. V gene TRBV7-2 combines with J gene TRBJ1-2; 8 bases are shared with TRBD1. The specimen sequenced was PBMCs. The TCR sequence derives from a woman between 50 and 59 years old in good health and CMV-seronegative. The CDR3 protein is CASSPLDRADYGYTF. CDR3 in DNA: TGTGCCAGCAGCCCTTTGGACAGGGCCGACTATGGCTACACCTTC.